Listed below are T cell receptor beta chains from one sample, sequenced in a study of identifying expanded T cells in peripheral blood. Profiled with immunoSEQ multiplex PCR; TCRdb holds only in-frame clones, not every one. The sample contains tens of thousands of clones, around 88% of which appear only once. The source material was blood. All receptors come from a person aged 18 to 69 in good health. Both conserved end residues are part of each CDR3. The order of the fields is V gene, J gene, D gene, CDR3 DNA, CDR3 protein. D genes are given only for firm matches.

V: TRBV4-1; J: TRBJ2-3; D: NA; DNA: TGCGCCAGCAGCCAAGTTGCGGGGACCTCTAGCACAGATACGCAGTATTTT; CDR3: CASSQVAGTSSTDTQYF
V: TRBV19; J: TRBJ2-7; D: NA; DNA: TGTGCCAGTAGTATCGAGGGGGGGGCCTACGAGCAGTACTTC; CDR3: CASSIEGGAYEQYF
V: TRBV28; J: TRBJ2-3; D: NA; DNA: TGTGCCAGCAGTTTAGGGGGCTGGGGCACAGATACGCAGTATTTT; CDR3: CASSLGGWGTDTQYF
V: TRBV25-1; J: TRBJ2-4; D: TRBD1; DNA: TGTGCCAGCAGGGGGACAGGGGGCATTCAGTACTTC; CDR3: CASRGTGGIQYF
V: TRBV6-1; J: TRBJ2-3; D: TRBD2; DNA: TGTGCCAGCACCGGGACTAGTGACGCAGATACGCAGTATTTT; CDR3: CASTGTSDADTQYF
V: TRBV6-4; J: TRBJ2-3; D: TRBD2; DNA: TGTGCCAGCAGCGACACTAGCGGGGGCACAGATACGCAGTATTTT; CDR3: CASSDTSGGTDTQYF
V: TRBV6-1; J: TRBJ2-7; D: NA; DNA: TGTGCCAGCAGTTTATACGTCGCCTACGAGCAGTACTTC; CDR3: CASSLYVAYEQYF
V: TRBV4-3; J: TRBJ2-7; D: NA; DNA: TGCGCCAGCAGCCTACGGGGGGAAGGGGGCATCGACGAGCAGTACTTC; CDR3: CASSLRGEGGIDEQYF
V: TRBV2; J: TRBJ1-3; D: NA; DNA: TGTGCCAGCTCGGACGTAGGGAGGCGAAACACCATATATTTT; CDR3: CASSDVGRRNTIYF
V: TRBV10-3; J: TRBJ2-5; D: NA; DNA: TGTGCCATTGGTACAGGGACCTCTAGGGCCCAGTACTTC; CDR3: CAIGTGTSRAQYF
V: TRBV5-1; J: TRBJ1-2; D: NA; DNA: TGCGCCAGCAGCTTAGGTATCGGATGGGCGGAGTATGGCTACACCTTC; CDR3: CASSLGIGWAEYGYTF
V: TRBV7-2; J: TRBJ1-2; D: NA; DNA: TGTGCCAGCAGCTTATCTCGAGGGCGCGGCTACACCTTC; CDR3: CASSLSRGRGYTF